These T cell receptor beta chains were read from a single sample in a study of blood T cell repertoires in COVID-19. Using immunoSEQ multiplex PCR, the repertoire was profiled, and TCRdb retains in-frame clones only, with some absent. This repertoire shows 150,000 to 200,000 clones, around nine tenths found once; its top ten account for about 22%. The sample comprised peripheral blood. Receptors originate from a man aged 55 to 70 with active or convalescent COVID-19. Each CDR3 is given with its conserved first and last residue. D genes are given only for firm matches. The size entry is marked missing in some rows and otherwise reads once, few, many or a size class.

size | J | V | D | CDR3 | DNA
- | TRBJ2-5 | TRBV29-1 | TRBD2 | CSVGWGTSAETQYF | TGCAGCGTTGGATGGGGGACTAGCGCCGAGACCCAGTACTTC
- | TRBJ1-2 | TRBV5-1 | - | CASSLVLAGDPTGYGYTF | TGCGCCAGCAGCTTGGTATTGGCAGGGGACCCCACGGGGTATGGCTACACCTTC
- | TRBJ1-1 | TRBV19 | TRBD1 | CASRTLGGKAFF | TGTGCCAGTAGGACTTTAGGGGGCAAAGCTTTCTTT
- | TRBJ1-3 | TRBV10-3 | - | CAISERQLSGNTIYF | TGTGCCATCAGTGAGAGACAGCTCTCTGGAAACACCATATATTTT
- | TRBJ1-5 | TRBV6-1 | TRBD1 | CASSEGLRGRGYSNQPQHF | TGTGCCAGCAGTGAAGGCCTCCGGGGCAGGGGGTATAGCAATCAGCCCCAGCATTTT
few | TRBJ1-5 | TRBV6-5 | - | CASRETGVNQPQHF | TGTGCCAGCAGGGAGACAGGAGTAAATCAGCCCCAGCATTTT
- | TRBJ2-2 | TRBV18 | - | CASSPNGGPYTGELFF | TGTGCCAGCTCACCGAACGGGGGGCCGTACACCGGGGAGCTGTTTTTT
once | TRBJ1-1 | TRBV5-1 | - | CASARQQNTEAFF | TGCGCCAGCGCCAGACAGCAGAACACTGAAGCTTTCTTT
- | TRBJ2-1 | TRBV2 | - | CASSIDRSSYNEQFF | TGTGCCAGCTCGATCGACAGGAGCTCCTACAATGAGCAGTTCTTC
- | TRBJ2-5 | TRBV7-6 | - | CASSLLTGTGSGETQYF | TGTGCCAGCAGCTTACTTACCGGAACCGGGTCCGGAGAGACCCAGTACTTC
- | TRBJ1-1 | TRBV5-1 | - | CASSLDQAGWTEAFF | TGCGCCAGCAGCTTGGATCAGGCAGGGTGGACTGAAGCTTTCTTT
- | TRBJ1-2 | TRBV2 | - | CASSEDTVIGGYGYTF | TGTGCCAGCAGTGAAGACACGGTTATAGGAGGCTATGGCTACACCTTC